The subject of this entry is one TCR beta chain. The target antigen is unknown. CDR3 length: 15 amino acids. With V trimmed by 5 bases and J by 2 bases, 6 bases remained unmatched. Germline CDR1 is MNHEY and CDR2 is SVGAGI. The data belong to a study of cytomegalovirus exposure and HLA in healthy donors. Whole-study findings and limits: Reportedly, TCR beta sequences accurately predicted HLA-A and HLA-B alleles in most subjects. It was 150 to 200 TCR beta chains that were listed as cytomegalovirus-associated.

This PCR relied on a set of 60 Vbeta primers and 13 Jbeta primers. Profiled with immunoSEQ multiplex PCR; TCRdb holds only in-frame clones, not every one. The table lists 150,000 to 200,000 clones, about three quarters of them singletons. When sampled, the donors appeared nominally healthy, though they likely had unrecorded immune exposures. The chain combines TRBV6-5 with TRBJ2-3; 8 positions match TRBD2. The clonotype was recovered from a female donor in good health and CMV-seronegative. Input material: PBMCs. CDR3: CASSLSGGLTDTQYF. Here the CDR3 DNA reads TGTGCCAGCAGTCTCAGCGGGGGCCTCACAGATACGCAGTATTTT.